The clone carrying this T cell receptor (beta chain) was counted at least ten times. As yet, its antigen is unknown. This entry belongs to a study of regulatory T cells in long-lasting Graves disease. Study findings and constraints: There was favoring of TRBV28, TRBJ1-2 and TRBJ2-5 in persistent disease. The researchers studied only peripheral blood, not thyroid tissue.

Time point denoted: newly diagnosed GD, antithyroid drugs for less than 3 months. Extracted RNA from PBMCs served as the source of the TCR library. Those enrolled as patients came out of an endocrinology department in Xi'an, China. V shed 6 bases and J 6 bases; nucleotides not matched to a gene: 11. There are 16 residues in the CDR3. The authors built TCR beta libraries using iRepertoire HTBI primers and Arm-PCR of CDR3 regions. Via MiXCR, TCRdb re-called the multiplex PCR reads, giving one row per CDR3 protein. The sample records roughly 420,000 distinct CDR3 sequences, about a sixth being singletons.

The source of this sequence is a female donor with Graves disease. The chain recombines TRBV12-3 or TRBV12-4 with TRBJ2-3, with 11 bases that match TRBD2. Sequences were derived from peripheral blood mononuclear cells (PBMCs), sampled at new diagnosis, from a patient treated with antithyroid drugs. The CDR3: CASSRNPGLAEDTQYF. DNA for the CDR3: TGTGCCAGCAGCCGAAACCCGGGACTAGCGGAGGATACGCAGTATTTT.